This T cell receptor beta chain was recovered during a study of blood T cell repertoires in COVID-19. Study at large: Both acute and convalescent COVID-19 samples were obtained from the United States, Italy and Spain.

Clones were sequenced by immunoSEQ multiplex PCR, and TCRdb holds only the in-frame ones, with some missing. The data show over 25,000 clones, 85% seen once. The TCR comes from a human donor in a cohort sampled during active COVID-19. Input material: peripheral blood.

This CDR3 reads CAWSAGQGAWETQYF. The CDR3 DNA sequence: TGTGCCTGGAGTGCTGGACAGGGGGCTTGGGAGACCCAGTACTTC. The genes are TRBV30 and TRBJ2-5; 11 bases align to TRBD1. The CDR3 spans 15 residues. Unmatched junction bases numbered 6, after V lost 1 base and J lost 5 bases. Germline V gene data show CDR1 as GTSNPN and CDR2 as SVGIG (reference sequence).